The rows below give T cell receptor beta chains drawn from one sample of a study of blood T cell repertoires in COVID-19. Generated by immunoSEQ multiplex PCR, the TCRdb table keeps only in-frame clones and is missing some. In the table there are about 480,000 clones, roughly 87% of which are singletons. The sequencing sample was made of PBMCs or T cells enriched from blood (not recorded which). These receptors were taken from a woman younger than 30 with acute COVID-19. Both conserved end residues are part of each CDR3. A D gene is named only where the DNA matches it firmly. Clone size is given for some rows only: seen once, a few or many times, or a class if the clone is expanded.

>TRBV7-9|-|TRBJ1-2|-
CASSPTQREAYGYTF
TGTGCCAGCAGCCCTACTCAGCGGGAAGCTTATGGCTACACCTTC
>TRBV6-5|-|TRBJ2-5|-
CASSRRAAQETQYF
TGTGCCAGCAGCCGCAGGGCAGCTCAAGAGACCCAGTACTTC
>TRBV3-1/TRBV3-2|-|TRBJ2-5|TRBD2
CASSPTGTSGETQYF
TGTGCCAGCAGCCCTACCGGGACTAGCGGAGAGACCCAGTACTTC
>TRBV3-1/TRBV3-2|-|TRBJ1-2|TRBD1
CASSQTDRDSYGYTF
TGTGCCAGCAGCCAGACTGACAGGGACTCCTATGGCTACACCTTC
>TRBV4-1|-|TRBJ1-2|-
CASSQVSGGGNGYTF
TGCGCCAGCAGCCAAGTGTCCGGGGGTGGAAATGGCTACACCTTC
>TRBV28|-|TRBJ2-5|-
CASTPPSSVETQYF
TGTGCCAGCACCCCTCCCTCTAGCGTGGAGACCCAGTACTTC
>TRBV4-1|-|TRBJ1-5|TRBD1
CASSQGRTGENQPQHF
TGCGCCAGCAGCCAAGGCAGGACAGGGGAAAATCAGCCCCAGCATTTT
>TRBV18|few|TRBJ2-1|-
CASSSQGYDINEQFF
TGTGCCAGCTCATCCCAGGGGTACGATATCAATGAGCAGTTCTTC
>TRBV2|-|TRBJ2-3|-
CASSVDSGKLNRQYF
TGTGCCAGCAGTGTCGACTCCGGGAAACTCAACCGGCAGTATTTT
>TRBV9|-|TRBJ2-6|-
CASSVPGTGANVLTF
TGTGCCAGCAGCGTCCCCGGGACTGGGGCCAACGTCCTGACTTTC
>TRBV9|-|TRBJ2-7|-
CASSVGGKDEQYF
TGTGCCAGCAGCGTAGGCGGGAAGGACGAGCAGTACTTC
>TRBV30|-|TRBJ1-1|-
CAWIPRDAAEAFF
TGTGCCTGGATCCCGAGGGATGCCGCTGAAGCTTTCTTT
>TRBV5-6|-|TRBJ2-3|TRBD2
CASSVAGGRADTQYF
TGTGCCAGCAGCGTAGCGGGAGGGCGAGCAGATACGCAGTATTTT
>TRBV19|-|TRBJ2-1|-
CASSDYFIDYNEQFF
TGTGCCAGTAGCGACTACTTCATCGACTACAATGAGCAGTTCTTC
>TRBV18|-|TRBJ1-5|TRBD1
CASSPGTGRTNQPQHF
TGTGCCAGCTCGCCCGGGACAGGGAGGACCAATCAGCCCCAGCATTTT
>TRBV12-3/TRBV12-4|few|TRBJ1-3|-
CASSPPGNTIYF
TGTGCCAGCAGCCCCCCAGGAAACACCATATATTTT
>TRBV11-2|-|TRBJ2-5|-
CASSQGPEETQYF
TGTGCCAGCAGCCAGGGGCCAGAAGAGACCCAGTACTTC
>TRBV29-1|-|TRBJ1-2|-
CSVEDSNYGYTF
TGCAGCGTCGAGGACAGTAACTATGGCTACACCTTC
>TRBV2|-|TRBJ1-6|TRBD1
CASSSGTVSSPLHF
TGTGCCAGCAGTTCCGGGACAGTGAGCTCACCCCTCCACTTT
>TRBV18|few|TRBJ1-6|-
CASSPLGDNSPLHF
TGTGCCAGCTCACCCCTAGGGGATAATTCACCCCTCCACTTT
>TRBV18|-|TRBJ1-3|-
CASSPPSDTIYF
TGTGCCAGCTCACCACCTTCGGACACCATATATTTT
>TRBV7-9|-|TRBJ1-1|-
CASSLRETEAFF
TGTGCCAGCAGCTTAAGGGAGACTGAAGCTTTCTTT
>TRBV18|-|TRBJ2-7|TRBD2
CASSPLAGISSYEQYF
TGTGCCAGCTCACCGCTAGCGGGGATAAGCTCCTACGAGCAGTACTTC
>TRBV30|once|TRBJ1-1|TRBD1
CAFSGGMNTEAFF
TGTGCCTTCTCAGGGGGGATGAACACTGAAGCTTTCTTT
>TRBV4-3|-|TRBJ2-2|TRBD2
CASSQESLAANTGELFF
TGCGCCAGCAGCCAAGAAAGTCTAGCGGCGAACACCGGGGAGCTGTTTTTT
>TRBV6-5|-|TRBJ2-7|TRBD2
CASSYSLAGVVEQYF
TGTGCCAGCAGTTACTCACTAGCGGGAGTGGTCGAGCAGTACTTC
>TRBV28|-|TRBJ2-7|TRBD2
CASTLGGGGMGEQYF
TGTGCCAGCACCCTCGGCGGGGGAGGTATGGGCGAGCAGTACTTC
>TRBV7-2|-|TRBJ2-2|-
CASSLSRDTGELFF
TGTGCCAGCAGCTTGAGCAGGGACACCGGGGAGCTGTTTTTT
>TRBV2|-|TRBJ2-7|-
CASSEWQGGYEQYF
TGTGCCAGCAGTGAATGGCAGGGAGGATACGAGCAGTACTTC
>TRBV19|-|TRBJ1-5|TRBD1
CASSPWTGGLYSGNQPQHF
TGTGCCAGTAGTCCATGGACAGGGGGCTTATATTCGGGCAATCAGCCCCAGCATTTT
>TRBV14|-|TRBJ2-5|-
CASSQIGLKTETQYF
TGTGCCAGCAGCCAAATCGGACTTAAGACGGAGACCCAGTACTTC
>TRBV18|once|TRBJ2-7|TRBD1
CASSGGQGYEQYF
TGTGCCAGCTCGGGAGGACAGGGCTACGAGCAGTACTTC
>TRBV30|-|TRBJ1-5|-
CAWWGGGNQPQHF
TGTGCCTGGTGGGGAGGCGGCAATCAGCCCCAGCATTTT
>TRBV7-2|-|TRBJ2-7|TRBD2
CASSLQAGGSYEQYF
TGTGCCAGCAGCCTCCAGGCGGGAGGATCCTACGAGCAGTACTTC
>TRBV6-2/TRBV6-3|-|TRBJ2-2|TRBD2
CASSYASGKGGELFF
TGTGCCAGCAGTTACGCTAGCGGGAAGGGCGGGGAGCTGTTTTTT
>TRBV7-9|-|TRBJ1-1|-
CASSSTISEAFF
TGTGCCAGCAGCTCGACAATATCTGAAGCTTTCTTT
>TRBV7-6|once|TRBJ2-2|TRBD2
CASSLVGSGRASNTGELFF
TGTGCCAGCAGCTTAGTAGGTAGCGGGAGGGCGTCGAACACCGGGGAGCTGTTTTTT
>TRBV12-3/TRBV12-4|-|TRBJ2-7|TRBD1
CASSLAGGPEQYF
TGTGCCAGCAGTTTGGCAGGGGGACCCGAGCAGTACTTC
>TRBV5-1|-|TRBJ2-3|-
CASSLAFVGGIHSTDTQYF
TGCGCCAGCAGCTTGGCGTTTGTCGGGGGAATCCATAGCACAGATACGCAGTATTTT
>TRBV6-5|once|TRBJ1-2|-
CASSSPQGGGYTF
TGTGCCAGCAGTAGCCCCCAGGGTGGAGGCTACACCTTC
>TRBV5-1|few|TRBJ2-1|-
CASSFEENEQFF
TGCGCCAGCAGCTTCGAGGAAAATGAGCAGTTCTTC
>TRBV5-6|-|TRBJ2-5|TRBD1
CASSLVAGQGFKETQYF
TGTGCCAGCAGCTTGGTTGCCGGACAGGGGTTTAAAGAGACCCAGTACTTC
>TRBV27|-|TRBJ2-3|-
CASSLTGGTDTQYF
TGTGCCAGCAGCCTTACAGGAGGCACAGATACGCAGTATTTT
>TRBV7-9|-|TRBJ1-5|-
CASSLEGRGQPQHF
TGTGCCAGCAGCTTAGAGGGAAGGGGACAGCCCCAGCATTTT
>TRBV14|-|TRBJ2-2|TRBD1
CASSHRGRDTGELFF
TGTGCCAGCAGCCACAGGGGGCGCGACACCGGGGAGCTGTTTTTT
>TRBV30|-|TRBJ2-2|TRBD1
CAWSAAGGSNTGELFF
TGTGCCTGGAGTGCCGCAGGGGGCTCGAACACCGGGGAGCTGTTTTTT
>TRBV5-1|-|TRBJ2-7|TRBD2
CASSGTSGYEQYF
TGCGCCAGCAGCGGGACTAGCGGATACGAGCAGTACTTC
>TRBV30|-|TRBJ2-2|-
CAWLFYVASGTGELFF
TGTGCCTGGCTTTTTTACGTGGCCAGTGGCACCGGGGAGCTGTTTTTT
>TRBV7-3|-|TRBJ1-2|-
CASSRDRNYGYTF
TGTGCCAGCAGCCGTGACAGAAACTATGGCTACACCTTC